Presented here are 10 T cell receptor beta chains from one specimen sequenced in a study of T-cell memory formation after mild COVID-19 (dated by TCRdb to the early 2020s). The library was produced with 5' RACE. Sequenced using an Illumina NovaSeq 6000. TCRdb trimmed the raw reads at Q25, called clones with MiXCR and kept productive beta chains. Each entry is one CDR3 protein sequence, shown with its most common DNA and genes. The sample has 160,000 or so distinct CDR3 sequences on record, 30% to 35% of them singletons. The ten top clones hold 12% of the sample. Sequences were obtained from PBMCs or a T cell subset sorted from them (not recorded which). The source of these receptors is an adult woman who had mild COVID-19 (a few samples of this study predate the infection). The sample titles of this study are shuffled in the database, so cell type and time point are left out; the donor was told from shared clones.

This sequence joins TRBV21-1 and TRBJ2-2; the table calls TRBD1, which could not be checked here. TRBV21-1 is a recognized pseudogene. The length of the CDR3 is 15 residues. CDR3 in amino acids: CASSKKGRDTGELFF. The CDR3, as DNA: TGTGCCAGCAGCAAAAAAGGCCGGGACACCGGGGAGCTGTTTTTT.

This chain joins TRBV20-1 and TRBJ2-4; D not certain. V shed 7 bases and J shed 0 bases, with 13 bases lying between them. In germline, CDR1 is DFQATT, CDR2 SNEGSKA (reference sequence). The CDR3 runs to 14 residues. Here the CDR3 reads CSVVRPLAKNIQYF. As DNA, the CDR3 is TGCAGTGTCGTGAGACCACTAGCCAAAAACATTCAGTACTTC.

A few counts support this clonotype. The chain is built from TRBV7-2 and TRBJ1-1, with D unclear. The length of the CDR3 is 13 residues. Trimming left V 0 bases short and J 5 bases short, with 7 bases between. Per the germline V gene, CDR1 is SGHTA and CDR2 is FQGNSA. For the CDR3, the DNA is TGTGCCAGCAGCTTAGCGTCTCAGACTGAAGCTTTCTTT. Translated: CASSLASQTEAFF.

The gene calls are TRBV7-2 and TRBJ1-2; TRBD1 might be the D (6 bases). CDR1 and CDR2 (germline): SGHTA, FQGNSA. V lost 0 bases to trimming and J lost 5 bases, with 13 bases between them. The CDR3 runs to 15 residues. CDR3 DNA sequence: TGTGCCAGCAGCTTAGCGCAGGGGCTCGGGTATGGCTACACCTTC. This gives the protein CASSLAQGLGYGYTF.

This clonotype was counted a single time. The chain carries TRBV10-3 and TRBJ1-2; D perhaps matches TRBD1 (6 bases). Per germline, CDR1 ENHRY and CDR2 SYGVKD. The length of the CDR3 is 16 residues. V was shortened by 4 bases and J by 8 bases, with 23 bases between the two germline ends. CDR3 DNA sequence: TGTGCCATCAGTGCCATGCTACAGGGTGTTTTCGAAGGCTACACCTTC. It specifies CAISAMLQGVFEGYTF.

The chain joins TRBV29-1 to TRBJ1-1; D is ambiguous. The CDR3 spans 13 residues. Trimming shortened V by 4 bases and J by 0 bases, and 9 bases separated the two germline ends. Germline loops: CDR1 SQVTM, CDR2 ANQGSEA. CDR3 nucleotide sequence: TGCAGCGTTGTTAGGCAGATGAACACTGAAGCTTTCTTT. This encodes CSVVRQMNTEAFF.

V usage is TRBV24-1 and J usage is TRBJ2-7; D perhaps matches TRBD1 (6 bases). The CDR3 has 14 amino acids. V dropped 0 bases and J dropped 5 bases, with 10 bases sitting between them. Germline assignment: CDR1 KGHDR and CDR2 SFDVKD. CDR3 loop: CATSDLGRGHEQYF. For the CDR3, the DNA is TGTGCCACCAGTGATTTGGGCAGGGGCCACGAGCAGTACTTC.

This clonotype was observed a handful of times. The CDR3 reads CASSTQKGVGELFF. The CDR3, as DNA: TGTGCCAGCAGCACACAGAAGGGGGTCGGGGAGCTGTTTTTT. V usage is TRBV11-2 and J usage is TRBJ2-2, with D perhaps matching TRBD1 (6 bases). Germline CDR1 is SGHAT and CDR2 is FQNNGV. The CDR3 length is 14 residues. Trimming pared 5 bases from V and 7 bases from J, leaving 14 bases between.

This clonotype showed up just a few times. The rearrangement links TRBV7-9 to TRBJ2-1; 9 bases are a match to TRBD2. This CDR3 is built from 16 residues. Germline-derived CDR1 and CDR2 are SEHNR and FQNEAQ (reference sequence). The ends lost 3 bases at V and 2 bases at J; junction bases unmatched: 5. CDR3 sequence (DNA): TGTGCCAGCAGCTTGCTCCTAGCGGGAACCTACAATGAGCAGTTCTTC. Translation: CASSLLLAGTYNEQFF.

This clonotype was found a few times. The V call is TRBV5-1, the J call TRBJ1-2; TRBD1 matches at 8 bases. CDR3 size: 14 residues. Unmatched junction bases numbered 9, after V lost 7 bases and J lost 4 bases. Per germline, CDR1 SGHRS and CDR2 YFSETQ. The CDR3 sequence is CASGQRQGSYGYTF. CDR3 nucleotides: TGCGCCAGCGGACAAAGACAGGGGTCCTATGGCTACACCTTC.